Detailed here is one T cell receptor (beta chain). This sample stems from a study of control samples from healthy donors and cancer patients. Produced via immunoSEQ multiplex PCR; TCRdb's table is partial and in-frame only. The table lists about 100,000 clones, around 90% of them singletons, with 2% to 2.5% in the top ten. The CDR3 has 17 residues. V trimming: 6 bases; J trimming: 2 bases; junction bases outside the gene matches: 9. The germline CDR1 and CDR2 sequences are LNHDA and SQIVND (reference sequence). The sequenced sample consisted of blood. The gene calls are TRBV19 and TRBJ2-2; 10 bases are shared with TRBD1. This sequence originates from a woman aged 18-35 years in good health. CDR3 region: CASRWGGQGINTGELFF. The DNA of the CDR3 is TGTGCCAGTAGATGGGGGGGACAGGGGATAAACACCGGGGAGCTGTTTTTT.